The source of this T cell receptor beta chain is a study of CD8+ T cells in alopecia areata. Reverse transcribed after extraction, RNA yielded cDNA as the sequencing template. Generated by immunoSEQ multiplex PCR, the TCRdb table keeps only in-frame clones and is missing some. The data show some 150,000 clones, around 62% seen once. Trimming removed 0 bases from V and 0 bases from J; junction bases left unmatched: 6. Germline loops: CDR1 SGHNT, CDR2 YYREEE (reference sequence). This CDR3 is built from 18 residues. The material sequenced was CD8+ T cells sorted from blood. J is TRBJ2-3 and V is TRBV5-4; 11 bases map to TRBD2. The TCR sequence derives from a human donor in good health. The CDR3 here is CASSLGILAGGSTDTQYF. The CDR3 DNA sequence: TGTGCCAGCAGCTTGGGAATCCTAGCGGGAGGAAGCACAGATACGCAGTATTTT.